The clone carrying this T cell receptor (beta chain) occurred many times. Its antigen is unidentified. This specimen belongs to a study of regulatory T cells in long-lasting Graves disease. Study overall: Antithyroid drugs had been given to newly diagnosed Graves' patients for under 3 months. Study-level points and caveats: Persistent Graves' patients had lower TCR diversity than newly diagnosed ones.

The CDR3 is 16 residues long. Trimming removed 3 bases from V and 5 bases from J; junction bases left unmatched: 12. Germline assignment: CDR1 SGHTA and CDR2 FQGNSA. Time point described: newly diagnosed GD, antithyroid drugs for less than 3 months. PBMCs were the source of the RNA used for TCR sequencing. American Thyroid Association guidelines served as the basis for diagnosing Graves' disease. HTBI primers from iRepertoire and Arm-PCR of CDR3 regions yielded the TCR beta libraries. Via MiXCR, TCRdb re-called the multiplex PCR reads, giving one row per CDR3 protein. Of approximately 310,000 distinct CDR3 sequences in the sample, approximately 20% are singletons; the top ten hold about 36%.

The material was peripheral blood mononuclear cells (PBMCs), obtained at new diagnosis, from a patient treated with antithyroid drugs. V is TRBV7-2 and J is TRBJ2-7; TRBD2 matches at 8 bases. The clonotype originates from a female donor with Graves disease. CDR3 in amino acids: CASSFRPPGLVDEQYF. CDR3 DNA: TGTGCCAGCAGCTTCCGACCACCGGGACTAGTAGACGAGCAGTACTTC.